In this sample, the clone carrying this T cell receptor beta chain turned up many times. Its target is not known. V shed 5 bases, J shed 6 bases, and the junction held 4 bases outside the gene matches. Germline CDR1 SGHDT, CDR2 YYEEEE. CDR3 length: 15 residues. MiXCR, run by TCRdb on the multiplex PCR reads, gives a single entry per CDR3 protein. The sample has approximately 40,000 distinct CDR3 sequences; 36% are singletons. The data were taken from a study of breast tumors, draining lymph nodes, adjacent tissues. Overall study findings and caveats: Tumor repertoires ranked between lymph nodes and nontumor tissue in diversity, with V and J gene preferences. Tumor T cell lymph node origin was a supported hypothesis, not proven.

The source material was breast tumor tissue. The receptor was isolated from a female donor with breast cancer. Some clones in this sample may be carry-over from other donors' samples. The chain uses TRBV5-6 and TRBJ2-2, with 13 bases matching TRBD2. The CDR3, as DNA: TGTGCCAGCAGTTCAGGACTAGCGGGAGCCGGGGAGCTGTTTTTT. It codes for CASSSGLAGAGELFF. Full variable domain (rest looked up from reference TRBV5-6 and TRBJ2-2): DAGVTQSPTHLIKTRGQQVTLRCSPKSGHDTVSWYQQALGQGPQFIFQYYEEEERQRGNFPDRFSGHQFPNYSSELNVNALLLGDSALYLCASSSGLAGAGELFFGEGSRLTVL.